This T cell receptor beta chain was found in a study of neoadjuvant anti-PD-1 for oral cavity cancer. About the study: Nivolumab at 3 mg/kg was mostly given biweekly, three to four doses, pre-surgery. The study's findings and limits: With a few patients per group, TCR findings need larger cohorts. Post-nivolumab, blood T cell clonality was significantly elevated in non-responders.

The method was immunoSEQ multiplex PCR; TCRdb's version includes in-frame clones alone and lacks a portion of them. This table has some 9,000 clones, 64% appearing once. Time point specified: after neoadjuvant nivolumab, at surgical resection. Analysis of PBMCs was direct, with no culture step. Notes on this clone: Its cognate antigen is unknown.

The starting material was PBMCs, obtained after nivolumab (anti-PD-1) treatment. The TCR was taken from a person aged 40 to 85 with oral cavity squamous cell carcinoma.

CDR3 nucleotide sequence: TGTGCCAGCAGCCTATATCTAGCGGGAAAGTACGAGCAGTACTTC. Residues: CASSLYLAGKYEQYF. The chain couples TRBV14 to TRBJ2-7; 9 bases fit TRBD2. The length of the CDR3 is 15 residues. The V and J ends lost 4 bases and 4 bases, in that order; junction bases with no gene match: 8. CDR1 is SGHDN and CDR2 is FVKESK in the germline V gene.